The 21 T cell receptor beta chains reported below all come from one sample, sequenced in a study of low-dose radiotherapy and immunotherapy resistance in tumors. As to time point: after trial treatment. Described treatment: LDRT plus nivolumab, ipilimumab, low-dose cyclophosphamide and aspirin (RACIN trial). First-strand cDNA relied on TRAV- and TRBV-specific primers spanning alpha and beta chains. TCR amplification used 20 to 25 PCR cycles, a constant-region primer and a V-primer adapter. One entry per CDR3 protein results from TCRdb running MiXCR on the reads. The table lists 100,000 or so distinct CDR3 sequences, less than 25% of them singletons. Material: PBMCs, obtained after low-dose radiotherapy plus immunotherapy. These receptors were obtained from a male donor with prostate cancer.

This clonotype occurred many times. The chain recombines TRBV7-9 with TRBJ1-1; tentative D call: TRBD1 (5 bases). This CDR3 is 13 amino acids long. V was shortened by 6 bases and J by 3 bases, with 11 bases between the two germline ends. Germline V gives CDR1 SEHNR, CDR2 FQNEAQ (reference sequence). As DNA, the CDR3 is TGTGCCAGCAGGGGCTTGGGGGACACTGAAGCTTTCTTT. Its translation: CASRGLGDTEAFF.

This clonotype has ten or more counts. This chain joins TRBV7-2 and TRBJ1-6; a possible D gene is TRBD1 (6 bases). CDR3 size: 13 residues. The germline V gene has CDR1 SGHTA and CDR2 FQGNSA. V was trimmed by 5 bases and J by 10 bases, leaving 12 bases between them. The CDR3 DNA reads as TGTGCCAGCAGCGCTCAGGGGATCTCACCCCTCCACTTT. Its translation: CASSAQGISPLHF.

This clonotype was seen many times. The chain recombines TRBV20-1 with TRBJ2-5, with D uncertain. CDR1 is DFQATT and CDR2 is SNEGSKA in the germline V gene (reference sequence). The length of the CDR3 is 11 residues. Trimming cost V 7 bases and J 3 bases, with 9 bases left between them. The DNA for the CDR3 is TGCAGTGGACTTTCCGAAGAGACCCAGTACTTC. It encodes CSGLSEETQYF.

This clonotype was seen ten or more times. The V call is TRBV5-1, the J call TRBJ1-4; TRBD1 aligns across 9 bases. From germline, CDR1 is SGHRS and CDR2 YFSETQ. The CDR3 runs to 17 residues. The J segment lost 5 bases and the V segment lost 4 bases, leaving 12 bases of the junction unmatched. The CDR3 here is CASSRWGDRDTNEKLFF. CDR3 nucleotide sequence: TGCGCCAGCAGCCGCTGGGGGGACAGGGACACCAATGAAAAACTGTTTTTT. Using reference TRBV5-1 and TRBJ1-4 for the parts outside the CDR3, the full variable domain is KAGVTQTPRYLIKTRGQQVTLSCSPISGHRSVSWYQQTPGQGLQFLFEYFSETQRNKGNFPGRFSGRQFSNSRSEMNVSTLELGDSALYLCASSRWGDRDTNEKLFFGSGTQLSVL.

The chain combines TRBV12-5 with TRBJ2-1; 7 positions match TRBD2. The CDR3 runs to 17 residues. V dropped 0 bases and J dropped 4; count of bases not matched to a gene: 9. The germline gives CDR1 LGHNT, CDR2 FRNRAP. The CDR3 sequence is CASGLVLREGGYNEQFF. For the CDR3, the DNA is TGTGCTAGTGGTTTGGTACTGAGGGAGGGTGGGTACAATGAGCAGTTCTTC.

This clonotype was recorded a few times. V is TRBV20-1 and J is TRBJ1-1; tentative D call: TRBD1 (5 bases). Between the trimmed V and J ends, which lost 6 bases and 2 bases, there was a span of 10 bases. CDR1 and CDR2 (germline): DFQATT, SNEGSKA (reference sequence). The CDR3 length is 12 residues. The CDR3 coding sequence is TGCAGTGCCAGGGACCCAAACACTGAAGCTTTCTTT. It is translated as CSARDPNTEAFF.

This clonotype was seen repeatedly, ten times or more. A much bigger clone sits one base away, suggesting this may be a read error. V usage is TRBV6-2 or TRBV6-3 and J usage is TRBJ1-5; tentatively, D is TRBD1 (6 bases). V lost 2 bases, J lost 4 bases, and 6 bases lay in between. Germline V gene sequence: CDR1 MNHEY, CDR2 SVGEGT. The CDR3 has 13 amino acids. In DNA, the CDR3 is TGTGCCAGCAGTTACGGACAGAATCAGCCCCAGCATTTT. Its protein product is CASSYGQNQPQHF.

Regarding this clonotype: With a far larger clone one base away, a read error is the likely cause. This sequence joins TRBV7-6 and TRBJ1-6; D is perhaps TRBD1 (6 bases). Germline CDR1 and CDR2: SGHVS and FNYEAQ. The CDR3 has 16 residues. Trimming stripped 1 base from V and 0 bases from J, with 7 bases between. CDR3 sequence reads: CASSLEGVSYNSPLHF. Written as DNA, the CDR3 is TGTGCCAGCAGCTTAGAGGGGGTCTCCTATAATTCACCCCTCCACTTT.

This clonotype was observed at least ten times. CDR3 nucleotides: TGTGCCAGCAGTCCCTGGGGACAGGGTTTAAATGAGCAGTTCTTC. The encoded protein is CASSPWGQGLNEQFF. The chain couples TRBV2 to TRBJ2-1; 9 bases match TRBD1. Trimming removed 5 bases from V and 7 bases from J; junction bases left unmatched: 9. The CDR3 extends over 15 amino acids. Germline assignment: CDR1 SNHLY and CDR2 FYNNEI.

In its sample, this clonotype was seen many times. The chain carries TRBV2 and TRBJ2-1; D might be TRBD1 (5 bases). CDR1 is SNHLY and CDR2 is FYNNEI in the germline V gene. Between the trimmed V and J ends, which lost 4 bases and 3 bases, there was a span of 10 bases. The CDR3 consists of 14 residues. CDR3 loop: CASSVQGYYNEQFF. CDR3 coding DNA: TGTGCCAGCAGTGTGCAGGGTTACTACAATGAGCAGTTCTTC.

There are a few counts of this clonotype. V gene TRBV7-2 combines with J gene TRBJ2-7, with D possibly matching TRBD1 (6 bases). With 6 bases removed from V and 3 bases from J, the gap between germline ends came to 12 bases. Per germline, CDR1 SGHTA and CDR2 FQGNSA. CDR3 length: 13 amino acids. This CDR3 is CASSLDSYYEQYF. For the CDR3, the DNA is TGTGCCAGCAGTTTGGACAGCTACTACGAGCAGTACTTC.

The chain carries TRBV21-1 and TRBJ2-5; the table's D call, TRBD1, was not checked against the DNA. TRBV21-1 counts as a pseudogene. The CDR3 spans 13 residues. The CDR3 sequence is CASSKGPQETQYF. The CDR3 region has the DNA TGTGCCAGCAGCAAGGGGCCACAGGAGACCCAGTACTTC.

This clonotype showed up many times. The chain is built from TRBV3-1 and TRBJ2-1; the D is unclear. The CDR3 has 15 amino acids. V shed 5 bases and J shed 0 bases, with 11 bases lying between them. From germline, CDR1 is LGHDT and CDR2 YNNKEL (reference sequence). CDR3 loop: CASSYDPSSYNEQFF. The CDR3, as DNA: TGTGCCAGCAGCTACGACCCTAGCTCCTACAATGAGCAGTTCTTC.

This clonotype was observed at least ten times. This chain joins TRBV4-2 and TRBJ2-5; no definite D call. The CDR3 is 15 amino acids. The germline V gene has CDR1 LGHNA and CDR2 YNFKEQ. V was cut by 4 bases and J by 2 bases, with 14 bases left in between. The CDR3 region is CASSRSQALQETQYF. The CDR3 region has the DNA TGTGCCAGCAGCCGATCGCAAGCCCTACAAGAGACCCAGTACTTC.

Ten or more counts support this clonotype. CDR3 residues: CASRGGSPTITDTQYF. CDR3 DNA sequence: TGTGCCAGCCGTGGCGGGTCTCCCACAATCACAGATACGCAGTATTTT. The rearrangement uses TRBV3-1 and TRBJ2-3, with a weak D call TRBD2 (5 bases). CDR1 is LGHDT and CDR2 is YNNKEL in the germline V gene (reference sequence). The V and J ends lost 8 bases and 2 bases respectively, with 20 bases between them. The CDR3 totals 16 residues.

This clonotype was recorded many times. The V gene is TRBV20-1, the J gene TRBJ1-5; no clear D gene. From germline, CDR1 is DFQATT and CDR2 SNEGSKA (reference sequence). Deletions cut 8 bases from V and 9 bases from J, with 8 bases between. CDR3 length: 9 residues. The DNA for the CDR3 is TGCAGTACCAAGAGGCCCCAGCATTTT. Encoded protein: CSTKRPQHF.

There are many counts of this clonotype. This chain uses TRBV5-5 with TRBJ2-3, with 9 positions matching TRBD2. Germline V gives CDR1 SGHKS, CDR2 YYEKEE (reference sequence). The ends lost 4 bases at V and 6 bases at J; junction bases unmatched: 12. CDR3 length equals 16 residues. DNA of the CDR3: TGTGCCAGCAGCGCCACCGGGACTAGCCGGCGGGATACGCAGTATTTT. It is translated as CASSATGTSRRDTQYF.

Many counts were recorded for this clonotype. This chain joins TRBV6-2 or TRBV6-3 and TRBJ2-1; D unclear. The CDR3 runs 11 residues. In germline, CDR1 is MNHEY, CDR2 SVGEGT. Trimming cost V 6 bases and J 3 bases, with 3 bases left between them. The CDR3 here is CASRLYNEQFF. The CDR3 DNA is TGTGCCAGCAGGCTCTACAATGAGCAGTTCTTC.

This clonotype was found many times. The chain has TRBV7-9 and TRBJ2-2, with unresolved D. V was pared by 5 bases and J by 5 bases, with 12 bases between. This CDR3 contains 14 residues. CDR1 is SEHNR and CDR2 is FQNEAQ in the germline V gene (reference sequence). The CDR3 nucleotides are TGTGCCAGCAGCGTGGAAGGAAGGACCGGGGAGCTGTTTTTT. Translated, it gives CASSVEGRTGELFF.

In its sample, this clonotype was seen many times. The chain links TRBV20-1 to TRBJ1-1, with D unresolved. This CDR3 region has 14 residues. V lost 3 bases, J lost 6 bases, and 17 bases lay in between. Germline-derived CDR1 and CDR2 are DFQATT and SNEGSKA (reference sequence). The DNA for the CDR3 is TGCAGTGCTAGGACCCCCGGGGTGGAGGCTGAAGCTTTCTTT. Translation: CSARTPGVEAEAFF.

V and J are TRBV5-1 and TRBJ1-1; the D is unclear. CDR1 and CDR2 from the germline V gene are SGHRS and YFSETQ. CDR3 length equals 13 residues. V shed 4 bases and J shed 4 bases, with 11 bases lying between them. The CDR3 region has the DNA TGCGCCAGCAGCCAGGACCCGGGCACTGAAGCTTTCTTT. This codes for CASSQDPGTEAFF. Looking up the rest from reference TRBV5-1 and TRBJ1-1 gives the full variable domain: KAGVTQTPRYLIKTRGQQVTLSCSPISGHRSVSWYQQTPGQGLQFLFEYFSETQRNKGNFPGRFSGRQFSNSRSEMNVSTLELGDSALYLCASSQDPGTEAFFGQGTRLTVV.